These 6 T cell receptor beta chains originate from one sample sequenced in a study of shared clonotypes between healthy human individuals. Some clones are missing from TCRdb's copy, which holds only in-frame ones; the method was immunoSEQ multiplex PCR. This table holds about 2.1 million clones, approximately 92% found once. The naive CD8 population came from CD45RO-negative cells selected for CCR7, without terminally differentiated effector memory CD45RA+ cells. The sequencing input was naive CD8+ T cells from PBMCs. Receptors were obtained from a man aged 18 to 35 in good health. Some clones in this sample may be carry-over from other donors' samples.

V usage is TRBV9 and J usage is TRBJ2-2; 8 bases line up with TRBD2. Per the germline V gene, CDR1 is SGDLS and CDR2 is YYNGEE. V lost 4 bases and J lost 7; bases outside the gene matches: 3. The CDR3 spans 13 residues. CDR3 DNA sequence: TGTGCCAGCAGCCCCCGGGGGGGCGGGGAGCTGTTTTTT. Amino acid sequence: CASSPRGGGELFF.

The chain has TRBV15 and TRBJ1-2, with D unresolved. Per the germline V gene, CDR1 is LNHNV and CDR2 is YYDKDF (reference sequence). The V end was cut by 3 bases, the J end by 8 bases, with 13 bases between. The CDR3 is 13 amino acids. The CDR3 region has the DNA TGTGCCACCAGCAGGTTAGGGCAGCTGGGCTACACCTTC. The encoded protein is CATSRLGQLGYTF.

CDR3 in amino acids: CSVADRGRDYEQYF. CDR3 DNA sequence: TGCAGCGTTGCCGACAGGGGCCGAGACTACGAGCAGTACTTC. The chain recombines TRBV29-1 with TRBJ2-7, with 8 bases matching TRBD1. In germline, CDR1 is SQVTM, CDR2 ANQGSEA. V gave up 4 bases and J gave up 3 bases; unmatched junction bases: 8. There are 14 residues in the CDR3.

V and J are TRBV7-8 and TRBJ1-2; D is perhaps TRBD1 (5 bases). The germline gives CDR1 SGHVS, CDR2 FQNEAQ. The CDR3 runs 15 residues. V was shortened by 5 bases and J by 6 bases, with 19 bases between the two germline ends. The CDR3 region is CASSNHRISGDGYTF. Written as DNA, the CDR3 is TGTGCCAGCAGCAACCACAGGATCAGCGGGGATGGCTACACCTTC.

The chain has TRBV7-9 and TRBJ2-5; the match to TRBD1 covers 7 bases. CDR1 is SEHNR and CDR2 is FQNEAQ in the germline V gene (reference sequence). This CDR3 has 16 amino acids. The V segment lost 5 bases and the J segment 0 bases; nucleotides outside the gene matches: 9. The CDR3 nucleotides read TGTGCCAGCAGCCAATCGCCGGGACAGCACCAAGAGACCCAGTACTTC. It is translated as CASSQSPGQHQETQYF. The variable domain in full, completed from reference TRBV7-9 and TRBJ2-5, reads DTGVSQNPRHKITKRGQNVTFRCDPISEHNRLYWYRQTLGQGPEFLTYFQNEAQLEKSRLLSDRFSAERPKGSFSTLEIQRTEQGDSAMYLCASSQSPGQHQETQYFGPGTRLLVL.

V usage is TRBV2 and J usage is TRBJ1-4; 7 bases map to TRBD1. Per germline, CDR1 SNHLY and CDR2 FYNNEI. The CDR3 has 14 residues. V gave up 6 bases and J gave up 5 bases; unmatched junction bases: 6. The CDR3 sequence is CASSDRDFNEKLFF. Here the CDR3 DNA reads TGTGCCAGCAGCGACAGGGACTTCAATGAAAAACTGTTTTTT.